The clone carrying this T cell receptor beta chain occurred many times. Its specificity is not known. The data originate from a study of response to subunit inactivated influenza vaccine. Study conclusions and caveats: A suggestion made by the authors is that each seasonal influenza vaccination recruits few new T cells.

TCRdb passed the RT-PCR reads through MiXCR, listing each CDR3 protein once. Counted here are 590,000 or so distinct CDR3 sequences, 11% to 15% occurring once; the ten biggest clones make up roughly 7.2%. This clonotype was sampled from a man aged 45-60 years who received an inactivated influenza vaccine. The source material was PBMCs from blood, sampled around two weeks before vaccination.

CDR3 loop: CASSGGPAGVVNNEQFF. The CDR3 DNA follows: TGCGCCAGCAGCGGGGGGCCAGCGGGAGTGGTGAACAATGAGCAGTTCTTC. This chain joins TRBV5-1 and TRBJ2-1; 8 bases fit TRBD2. V gave up 4 bases and J gave up 5 bases; unmatched junction bases: 14. In germline, CDR1 is SGHRS, CDR2 YFSETQ. This CDR3 is 17 amino acids long.